This T cell receptor (beta chain) was retrieved from a study of blood T cell repertoires in COVID-19. This clone was recorded once. Repertoires were generated with immunoSEQ multiplex PCR, while TCRdb's copy carries only in-frame clones and drops some. The data hold a few hundred thousand clones, with roughly 86% observed a single time. Germline assignment: CDR1 SGHDN and CDR2 FVKESK. V was pared by 0 bases and J by 2 bases, with 9 bases of the junction left unmatched. The CDR3 sequence is 19 residues long. The chain employs TRBV14 and TRBJ2-1, with 11 bases identical to TRBD2. The sample consisted of peripheral blood. This clonotype was obtained from a woman aged 60-70 years with COVID-19, enrolled during active disease. The CDR3 nucleotides are TGTGCCAGCAGCCAAGATAGACTAGCGGGATCTGCGACCTACAATGAGCAGTTCTTC. Protein: CASSQDRLAGSATYNEQFF.